A selection of T cell receptor beta chains follows, all from one sample in a study of T cell clusters in autoimmune cytopenias. TCRdb reprocessed the multiplex PCR reads, with one entry per CDR3 protein and no DNA. This sample's clone table lists over 5,000 distinct CDR3 sequences. Another study also made use of these data, one on T cell repertoires in aging, cancer and after chemotherapy.

Sequences were obtained from peripheral blood. These receptors all stem from a human donor in good health. The CDR3 runs from the conserved cysteine through the conserved F or W. Some rows mark clone size as missing; the rest say once, few, many or name a class of expanded clone.

clone size	J gene	V gene	CDR3 protein
-	TRBJ1-2	TRBV5-6	CASSLSGSPYGYTF
-	TRBJ1-2	TRBV19	CASTGTGSYGYTF
medium-sized	TRBJ1-2	TRBV29-1	CSVTGLSNYGYTF
medium-sized	TRBJ2-7	TRBV11-3	CASSLAGTVAYEQYF
medium-sized	TRBJ2-7	TRBV27	CASSLSPGNSYEQYF
-	TRBJ1-4	TRBV18	CASSPRGANEKLFF
-	TRBJ2-7	TRBV12-3/TRBV12-4	CASSHRQGRYEQYF
-	TRBJ2-5	TRBV5-4	CASSLKGLAGAEGTQYF
-	TRBJ1-5	TRBV12-3/TRBV12-4	CASSSIGDRRPQHF
-	TRBJ1-6	TRBV11-3	CASSYRLTNSPLHF
-	TRBJ2-6	TRBV7-9	CASTKTGSSGANVLTF
-	TRBJ2-3	TRBV11-3	CASSSHGTGGFTDTQYF
medium-sized	TRBJ1-2	TRBV29-1	CSVEDTEGVYGYTF
medium-sized	TRBJ1-1	TRBV11-3	CASSLVVGTEAFF
-	TRBJ2-5	TRBV7-9	CASSPQGLETQYF
-	TRBJ1-1	TRBV19	CASRHREFGTEAFF
-	TRBJ2-3	TRBV10-3	CASQGKGGTDTQYF
-	TRBJ2-7	TRBV5-4	CASSTEDRSYEQYF
medium-sized	TRBJ2-5	TRBV19	CASSIWGEETQYF
medium-sized	TRBJ2-1	TRBV27	CASSSSGTPYNEQFF
-	TRBJ2-7	TRBV5-1	CASSLRGGEFYEQYF
-	TRBJ2-1	TRBV6-6	CASTDRGVNEQFF
-	TRBJ2-2	TRBV12-3/TRBV12-4	CASSKLITGELFF
medium-sized	TRBJ1-2	TRBV29-1	CSVAGTSYGYTF
-	TRBJ1-6	TRBV6-1	CASGTGTVDNSPLHF
-	TRBJ2-3	TRBV10-3	CAISEPTGGEGLYTQYF
-	TRBJ2-2	TRBV18	CASSPRSERGPTGELFF
-	TRBJ2-2	TRBV6-6	CASSYRTSGDRELFF
-	TRBJ1-3	TRBV6-1	CASSLPYRVSGNTIYF
medium-sized	TRBJ2-1	TRBV13	CASSPVLLHLNEQFF
-	TRBJ2-1	TRBV6-5	CASSRTGRNEQFF
-	TRBJ1-5	TRBV5-6	CASSLGQDYQPQHF
-	TRBJ1-1	TRBV29-1	CSVMLDRVRLPEAFF
-	TRBJ2-3	TRBV5-1	CASSDGQGSTDTQYF
medium-sized	TRBJ2-7	TRBV19	CASSEGTRPSEQYF
-	TRBJ1-1	TRBV12-3/TRBV12-4	CASGQMDRENTEAFF
medium-sized	TRBJ2-7	TRBV19	CASSASGTSGSYEQYF
medium-sized	TRBJ2-2	TRBV19	CASRASSIGLIVGGAGELFF
medium-sized	TRBJ2-3	TRBV19	CASSIDHSTDTQYF
medium-sized	TRBJ2-2	TRBV13	CASNSRENTGELFF
-	TRBJ1-2	TRBV6-1	CASSGQGIHGYTF
-	TRBJ1-2	TRBV27	CASSFAGRGHSNYGYTF
medium-sized	TRBJ2-7	TRBV19	CASSAGSNKYF
-	TRBJ2-3	TRBV6-1	CASSTTRTGDAQYF
medium-sized	TRBJ2-5	TRBV29-1	CSVVRTSGGGRETQYF
medium-sized	TRBJ2-2	TRBV6-5	CASMSANTGELFF
medium-sized	TRBJ2-7	TRBV6-5	CASSADRVSSYEQYF
-	TRBJ2-7	TRBV5-5	CASSLSRGREQYF
-	TRBJ2-7	TRBV7-6	CASSSYRSYEQYF
-	TRBJ2-7	TRBV15	CATSISGLNSYEQYF